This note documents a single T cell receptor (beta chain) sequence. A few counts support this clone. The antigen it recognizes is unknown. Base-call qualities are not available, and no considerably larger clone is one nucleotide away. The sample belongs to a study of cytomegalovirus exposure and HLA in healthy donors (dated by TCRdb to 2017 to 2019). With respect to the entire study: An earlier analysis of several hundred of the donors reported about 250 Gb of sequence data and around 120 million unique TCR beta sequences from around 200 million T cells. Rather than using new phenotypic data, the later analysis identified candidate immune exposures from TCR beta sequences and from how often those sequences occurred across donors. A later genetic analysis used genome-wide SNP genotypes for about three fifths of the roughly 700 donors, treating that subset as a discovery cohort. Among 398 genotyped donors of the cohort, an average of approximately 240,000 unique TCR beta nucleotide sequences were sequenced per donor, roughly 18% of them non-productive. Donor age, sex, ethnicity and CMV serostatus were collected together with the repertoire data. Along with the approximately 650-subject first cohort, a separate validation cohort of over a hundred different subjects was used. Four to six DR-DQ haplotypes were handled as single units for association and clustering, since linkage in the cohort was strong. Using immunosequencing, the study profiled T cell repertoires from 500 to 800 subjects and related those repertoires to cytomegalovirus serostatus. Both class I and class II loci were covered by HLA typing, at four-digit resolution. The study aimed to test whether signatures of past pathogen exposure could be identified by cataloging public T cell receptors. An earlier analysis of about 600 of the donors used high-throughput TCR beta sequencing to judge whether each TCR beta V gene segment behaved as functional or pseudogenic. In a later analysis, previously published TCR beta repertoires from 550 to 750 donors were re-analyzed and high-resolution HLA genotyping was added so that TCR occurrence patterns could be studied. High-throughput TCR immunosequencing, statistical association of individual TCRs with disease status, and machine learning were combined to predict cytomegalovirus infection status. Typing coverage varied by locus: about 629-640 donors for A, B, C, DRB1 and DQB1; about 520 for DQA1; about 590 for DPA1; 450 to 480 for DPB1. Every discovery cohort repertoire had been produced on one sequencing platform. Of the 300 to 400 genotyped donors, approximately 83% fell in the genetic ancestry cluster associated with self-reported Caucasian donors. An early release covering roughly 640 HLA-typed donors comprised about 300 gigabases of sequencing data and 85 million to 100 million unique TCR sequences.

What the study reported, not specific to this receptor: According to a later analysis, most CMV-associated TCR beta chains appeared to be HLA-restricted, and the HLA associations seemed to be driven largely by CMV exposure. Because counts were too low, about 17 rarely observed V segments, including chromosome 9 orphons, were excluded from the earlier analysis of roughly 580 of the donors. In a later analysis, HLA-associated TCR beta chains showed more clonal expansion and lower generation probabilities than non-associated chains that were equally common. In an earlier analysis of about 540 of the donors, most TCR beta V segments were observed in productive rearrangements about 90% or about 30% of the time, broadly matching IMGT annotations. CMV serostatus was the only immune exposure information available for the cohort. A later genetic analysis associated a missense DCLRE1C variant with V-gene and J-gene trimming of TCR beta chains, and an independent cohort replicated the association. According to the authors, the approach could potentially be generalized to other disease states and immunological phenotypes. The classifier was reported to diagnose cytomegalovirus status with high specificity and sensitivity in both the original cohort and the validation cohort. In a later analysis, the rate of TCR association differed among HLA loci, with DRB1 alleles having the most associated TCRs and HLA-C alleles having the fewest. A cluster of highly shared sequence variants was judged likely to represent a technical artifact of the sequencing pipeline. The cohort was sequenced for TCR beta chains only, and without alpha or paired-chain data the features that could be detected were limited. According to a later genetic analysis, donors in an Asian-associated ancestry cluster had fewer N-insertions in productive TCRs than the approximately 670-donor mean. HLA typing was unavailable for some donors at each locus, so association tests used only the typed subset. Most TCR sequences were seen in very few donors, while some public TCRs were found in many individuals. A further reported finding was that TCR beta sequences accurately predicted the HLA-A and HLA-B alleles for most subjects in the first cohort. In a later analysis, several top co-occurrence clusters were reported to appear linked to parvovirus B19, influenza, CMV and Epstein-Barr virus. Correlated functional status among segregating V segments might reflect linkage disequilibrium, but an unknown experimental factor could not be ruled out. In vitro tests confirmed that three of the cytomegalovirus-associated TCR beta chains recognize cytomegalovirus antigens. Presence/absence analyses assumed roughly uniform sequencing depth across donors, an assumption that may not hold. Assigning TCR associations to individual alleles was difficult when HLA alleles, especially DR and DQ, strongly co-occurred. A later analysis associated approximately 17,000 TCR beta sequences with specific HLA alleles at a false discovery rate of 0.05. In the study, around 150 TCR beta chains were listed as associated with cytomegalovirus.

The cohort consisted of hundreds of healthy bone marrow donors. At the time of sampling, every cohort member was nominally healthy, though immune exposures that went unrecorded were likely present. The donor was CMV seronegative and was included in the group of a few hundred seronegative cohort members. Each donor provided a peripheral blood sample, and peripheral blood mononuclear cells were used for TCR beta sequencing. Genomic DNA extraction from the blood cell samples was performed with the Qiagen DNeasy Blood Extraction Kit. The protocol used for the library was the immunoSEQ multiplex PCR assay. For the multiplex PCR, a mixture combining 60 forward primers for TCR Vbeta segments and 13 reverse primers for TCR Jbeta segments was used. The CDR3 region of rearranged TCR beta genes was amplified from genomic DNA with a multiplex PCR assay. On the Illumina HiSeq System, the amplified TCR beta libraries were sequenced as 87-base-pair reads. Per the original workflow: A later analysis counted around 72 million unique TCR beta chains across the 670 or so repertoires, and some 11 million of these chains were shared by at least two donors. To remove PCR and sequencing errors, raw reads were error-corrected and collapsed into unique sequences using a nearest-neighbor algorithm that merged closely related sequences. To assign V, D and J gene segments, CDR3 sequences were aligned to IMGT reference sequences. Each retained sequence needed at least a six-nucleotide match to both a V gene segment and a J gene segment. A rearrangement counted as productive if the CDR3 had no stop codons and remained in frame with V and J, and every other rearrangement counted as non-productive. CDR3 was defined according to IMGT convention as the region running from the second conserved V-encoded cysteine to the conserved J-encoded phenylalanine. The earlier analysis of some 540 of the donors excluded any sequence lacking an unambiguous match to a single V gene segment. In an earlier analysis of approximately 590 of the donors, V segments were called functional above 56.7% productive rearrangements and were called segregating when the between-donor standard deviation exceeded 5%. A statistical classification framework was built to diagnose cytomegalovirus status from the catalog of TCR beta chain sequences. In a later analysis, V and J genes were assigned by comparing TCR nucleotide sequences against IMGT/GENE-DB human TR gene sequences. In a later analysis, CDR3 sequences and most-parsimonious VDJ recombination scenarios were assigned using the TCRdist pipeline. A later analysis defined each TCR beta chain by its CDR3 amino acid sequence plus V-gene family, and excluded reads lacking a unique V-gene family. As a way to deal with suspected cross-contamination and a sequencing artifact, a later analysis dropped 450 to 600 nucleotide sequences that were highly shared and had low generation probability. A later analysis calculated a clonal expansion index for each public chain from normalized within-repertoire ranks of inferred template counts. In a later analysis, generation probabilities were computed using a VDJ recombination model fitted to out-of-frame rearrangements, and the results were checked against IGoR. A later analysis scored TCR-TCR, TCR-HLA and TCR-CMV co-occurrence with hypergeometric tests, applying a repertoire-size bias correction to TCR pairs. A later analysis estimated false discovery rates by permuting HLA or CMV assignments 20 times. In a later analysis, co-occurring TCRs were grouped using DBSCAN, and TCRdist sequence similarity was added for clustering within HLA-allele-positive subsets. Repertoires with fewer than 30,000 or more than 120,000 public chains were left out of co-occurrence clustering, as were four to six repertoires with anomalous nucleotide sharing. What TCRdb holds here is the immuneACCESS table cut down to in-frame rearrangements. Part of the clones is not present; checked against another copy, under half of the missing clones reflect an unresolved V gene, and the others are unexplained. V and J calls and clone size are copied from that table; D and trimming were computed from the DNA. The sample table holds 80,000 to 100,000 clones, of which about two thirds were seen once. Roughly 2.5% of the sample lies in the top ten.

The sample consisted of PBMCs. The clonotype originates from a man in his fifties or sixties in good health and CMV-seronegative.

For the CDR3, the sequence is CASSLDRVSPLHF. The sequenced DNA is TGTGCCAGCAGCTTAGACAGGGTTTCACCCCTCCACTTT. Recombination linked TRBV5-4 to TRBJ1-6, with 7 middle bases fitting TRBD1. The CDR3 starts with the cysteine, ends with the phenylalanine, and has 13 residues. The sequence is cut down to CDR3 DNA, 39 bases in frame from base 1. At the junction V is shortened by 2 bases and J by 9 bases; bases outside the gene matches: 2. From the germline V gene (reference sequence), CDR1 is SGHNT and CDR2 is YYREEE.